These T cell receptor beta chains were read from a single sample in a study of blood T cells in healthy people across ages. TCRdb called the 5' RACE reads again in MiXCR, with one record for every CDR3 protein. The sample contains 800,000 to 900,000 distinct CDR3 sequences, approximately 59% of which appear only once. The specimen was blood. The receptors stem from a young man in good health. Both conserved end residues are part of each CDR3. A D gene is named only where the DNA matches it firmly. The listing skips clone size in some rows; elsewhere it reads once, few, many or a size class.

TRBD1,few,14,TRBJ2-3,TRBV7-7,TGTGCCAGCAGCCTCGGGACAGGGGCAGATACGCAGTATTTT,CASSLGTGADTQYF
TRBD1,.,14,TRBJ1-2,TRBV20-1,TGCAGTGGGGCCGGGACAGAGGGCTACTATGGCTACACCTTC,CSGAGTEGYYGYTF
.,.,14,TRBJ1-2,TRBV5-5,TGTGCCAGCTCCCCGGGCCGGGGAAACTATGGCTACACCTTC,CASSPGRGNYGYTF
.,.,16,TRBJ2-7,TRBV4-3,TGCGCCAGCAGCCAAGACAGGGGATCACCCCCCTACGAGCAGTACTTC,CASSQDRGSPPYEQYF
TRBD2,.,17,TRBJ2-3,TRBV4-3,TGCGCCAGCAGCCAAGAGGCTAGCGGGGGCCTCACAGATACGCAGTATTTT,CASSQEASGGLTDTQYF
.,.,16,TRBJ2-7,TRBV7-3,TGTGCCAGCAGCTTAACCCCACACACGCAGATCTACGAGCAGTACTTC,CASSLTPHTQIYEQYF
.,.,18,TRBJ2-3,TRBV14,TGTGCCAGCAGCCAAGATGAGGAGGGGGCCGCGGTAACAGATACGCAGTATTTT,CASSQDEEGAAVTDTQYF
.,once,14,TRBJ2-7,TRBV12-3/TRBV12-4,TGTGCCAGCAGTTTAAAGACAGGCCTCCACGAGCAGTACTTC,CASSLKTGLHEQYF
.,.,13,TRBJ1-6,TRBV6-5,TGTGCCAGCAGTCGGGACAAAAATTCACCCCTCCACTTT,CASSRDKNSPLHF
TRBD1,.,13,TRBJ2-7,TRBV6-2/TRBV6-3,TGTGCCAGCAGTGACGCAGGGGGATACGAGCAGTACTTC,CASSDAGGYEQYF
TRBD1,once,14,TRBJ2-5,TRBV20-1,TGCAGTGCTCCAACAGACGACAGGGGCGAAACCCAGTACTTC,CSAPTDDRGETQYF
TRBD2,few,14,TRBJ2-1,TRBV7-2,TGTGCCAGTCGGGGCGGGGGGACGTACAATGAGCAGTTCTTC,CASRGGGTYNEQFF
TRBD2,.,15,TRBJ2-3,TRBV20-1,TGCAGTGCTAGCGGGACTAGCGGAGACACAGATACGCAGTATTTT,CSASGTSGDTDTQYF
TRBD2,.,19,TRBJ2-3,TRBV28,TGTGCCAGCAGTACCGGACTAGCGGGGGGCCACTACGAGGCAGATACGCAGTATTTT,CASSTGLAGGHYEADTQYF
.,.,15,TRBJ2-3,TRBV11-2,TGTGCCAGCAGCTTACCAGTAGGTACCACAGATACGCAGTATTTT,CASSLPVGTTDTQYF
.,.,14,TRBJ2-2,TRBV2,TGTGCCAGCAGCCGGGACATGAACACCGGGGAGCTGTTTTTT,CASSRDMNTGELFF
TRBD1,.,12,TRBJ2-1,TRBV6-5,TGTGCCAGCAGTTTCGACAGGGATGAGCAGTTCTTC,CASSFDRDEQFF
.,.,14,TRBJ2-7,TRBV9,TGTGCCAGCAGCTTCCGGAGAACAGGGTCCGAGCAGTACTTC,CASSFRRTGSEQYF
TRBD1,.,15,TRBJ1-6,TRBV2,TGTGCCAGCAGTGATCTTGACAGGGTCGATTCACCCCTCCACTTT,CASSDLDRVDSPLHF
TRBD1,.,13,TRBJ1-2,TRBV12-3/TRBV12-4,TGTGCCAGCAGTCCAGGGGGTACAAGTGGCTACACCTTC,CASSPGGTSGYTF
TRBD2,once,18,TRBJ2-5,TRBV7-9,TGTGCCAGCAGCTTAGAGCGGGGGGCCCACTACGGTGCCGAGACCCAGTACTTC,CASSLERGAHYGAETQYF
.,.,14,TRBJ2-1,TRBV5-1,TGCGCCAGCAGCTTGGGAAGTCTTAACAATGAGCAGTTCTTC,CASSLGSLNNEQFF
.,many,15,TRBJ1-2,TRBV5-5,TGTGCCAGCAGCTTGGACCCGGGCATGAACTATGGCTACACCTTC,CASSLDPGMNYGYTF
.,.,14,TRBJ2-5,TRBV7-3,TGTGCCAGCAGCTTTAAGGGGGGGGCGGAGACCCAGTACTTC,CASSFKGGAETQYF
.,.,14,TRBJ2-5,TRBV12-3/TRBV12-4,TGTGCCAGCAGTCACGCACAGCTCCAAGAGACCCAGTACTTC,CASSHAQLQETQYF
.,.,11,TRBJ2-4,TRBV5-1,TGCGCCAGCAGCTTCTCCTACGGGCAGTACTTC,CASSFSYGQYF
.,many,20,TRBJ2-1,TRBV20-1,TGCAGTGCCCCGTGGGACATATCTAGGGACGAGCCGAGCTCCTACAATGAGCAGTTCTTC,CSAPWDISRDEPSSYNEQFF
TRBD1,once,15,TRBJ2-7,TRBV28,TGTGCCAGCAGTTTGCCCGGGACAGGGGAATACGAGCAGTACTTC,CASSLPGTGEYEQYF
.,.,13,TRBJ2-7,TRBV12-3/TRBV12-4,TGTGCCAGCAGTTCCCTAGGTCCCTACGAGCAGTACTTC,CASSSLGPYEQYF
.,.,17,TRBJ1-6,TRBV11-2,TGTGCCAGCAGCTTGGAGGGGTCTAGCGCTCTTAATTCACCCCTCCACTTT,CASSLEGSSALNSPLHF
TRBD1,once,15,TRBJ1-4,TRBV4-2,TGTGCCAGCAGCCAGGTGACAGGGCGTGGTGAAAAACTGTTTTTT,CASSQVTGRGEKLFF
.,.,15,TRBJ2-7,TRBV6-2/TRBV6-3,TGTGCCAGCAGTTACACAGCACTGGGGGACTACGAGCAGTACTTC,CASSYTALGDYEQYF